This entry describes one T cell receptor beta chain. The sample originates from a study of OX40 agonist ivuxolimab in advanced cancers. As for the study in general: A diagnosis of hepatocellular carcinoma, melanoma, renal cell or head and neck cancer was present in dose-escalation patients.

Excluded were patients having autoimmune disease history or systemic immunosuppression. Germline-derived CDR1 and CDR2 are SEHNR and FQNEAQ (reference sequence). The CDR3 is made up of 14 amino acids. Trimming left V 2 bases short and J 6 bases short, with 13 bases between. Method: immunoSEQ multiplex PCR; TCRdb's copy keeps in-frame clones and lacks some. The profile shows tens of thousands of clones, about 82% of them singletons. The V and J genes are TRBV7-9 and TRBJ2-5; D is ambiguous. The TCR originated in an adult with an advanced solid tumor such as melanoma, head and neck, liver or kidney cancer. Sequences were derived from CD4+ or CD8+ T cells sorted from blood, sampled in a trial of the OX40 agonist ivuxolimab. CDR3: CASSLNGLGQTQYF. The CDR3 DNA sequence: TGTGCCAGCAGCTTAAACGGGCTTGGGCAGACCCAGTACTTC.